This T cell receptor (beta chain) stems from a study of cytomegalovirus exposure and HLA in healthy donors. General study points: The tendency of first-cohort TCR clusters to co-occur in the 120 or so validation repertoires was the finding of a later analysis.

Only in-frame clones appear in the TCRdb table, and some are missing; sequencing was by immunoSEQ multiplex PCR. The sample has about 160,000 clones; about 90% are singletons. Comments on this clone: Its target is not known.

The germline V gene has CDR1 SGHDT and CDR2 YYEEEE. With 2 bases removed from V and 3 bases from J, the gap between germline ends came to 3 bases. The CDR3 totals 11 residues. Specimen: PBMCs. The origin of this receptor is a woman aged 25-40 years in good health and CMV-seronegative. V gene TRBV5-6 combines with J gene TRBJ2-7; D call uncertain. The CDR3 sequence: CASSFSYEQYF. CDR3 coding DNA: TGTGCCAGCAGCTTTAGCTACGAGCAGTACTTC.